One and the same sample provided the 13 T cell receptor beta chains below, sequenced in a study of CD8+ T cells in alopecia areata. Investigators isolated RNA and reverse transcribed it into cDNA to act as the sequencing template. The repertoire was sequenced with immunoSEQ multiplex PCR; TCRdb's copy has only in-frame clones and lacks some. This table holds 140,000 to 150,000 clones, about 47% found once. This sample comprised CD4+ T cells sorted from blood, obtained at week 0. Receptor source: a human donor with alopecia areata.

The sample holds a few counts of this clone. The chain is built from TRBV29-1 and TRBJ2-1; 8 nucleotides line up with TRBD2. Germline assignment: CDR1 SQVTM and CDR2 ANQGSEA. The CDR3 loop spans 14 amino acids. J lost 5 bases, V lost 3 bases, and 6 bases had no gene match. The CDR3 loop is CSVDSAGVDNEQFF. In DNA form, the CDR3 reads TGCAGCGTTGATTCAGCGGGAGTCGACAATGAGCAGTTCTTC.

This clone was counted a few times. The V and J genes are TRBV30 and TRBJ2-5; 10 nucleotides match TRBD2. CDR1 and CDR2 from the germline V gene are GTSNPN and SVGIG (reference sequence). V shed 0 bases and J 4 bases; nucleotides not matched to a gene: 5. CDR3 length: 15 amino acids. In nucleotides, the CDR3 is TGTGCCTGGAGTGTCCCTAGCGGGAGTTTAGAGACCCAGTACTTC. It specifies CAWSVPSGSLETQYF.

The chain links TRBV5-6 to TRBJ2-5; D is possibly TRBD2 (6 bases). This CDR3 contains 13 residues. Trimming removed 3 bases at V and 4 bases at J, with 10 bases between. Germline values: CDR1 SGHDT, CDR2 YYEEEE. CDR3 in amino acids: CASSSTRGETQYF. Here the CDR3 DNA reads TGTGCCAGCAGCTCGACTAGGGGAGAGACCCAGTACTTC.

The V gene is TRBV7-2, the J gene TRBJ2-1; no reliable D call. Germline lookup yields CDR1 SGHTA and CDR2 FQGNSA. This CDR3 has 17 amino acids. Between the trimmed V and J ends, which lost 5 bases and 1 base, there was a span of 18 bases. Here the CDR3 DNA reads TGTGCCAGCAGCAACACCGCCCGTGGCCCATCCTACAATGAGCAGTTCTTC. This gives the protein CASSNTARGPSYNEQFF.

The CDR3 spells CASSFKGAEKLFF. CDR3 coding DNA: TGTGCCAGCAGCTTTAAAGGGGCCGAAAAACTGTTTTTT. V usage is TRBV7-2 and J usage is TRBJ1-4; TRBD1 is a possible D gene (5 bases). The CDR3 runs to 13 residues. V lost 3 bases, J lost 8 bases, and 10 bases lay in between. CDR1 is SGHTA and CDR2 is FQGNSA in the germline V gene.

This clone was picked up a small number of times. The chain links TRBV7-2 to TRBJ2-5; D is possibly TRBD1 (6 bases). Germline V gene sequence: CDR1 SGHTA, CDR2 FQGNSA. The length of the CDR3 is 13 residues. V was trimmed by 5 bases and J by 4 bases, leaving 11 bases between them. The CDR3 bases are TGTGCCAGCAGCAATGGGGGCACAGAGACCCAGTACTTC. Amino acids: CASSNGGTETQYF.

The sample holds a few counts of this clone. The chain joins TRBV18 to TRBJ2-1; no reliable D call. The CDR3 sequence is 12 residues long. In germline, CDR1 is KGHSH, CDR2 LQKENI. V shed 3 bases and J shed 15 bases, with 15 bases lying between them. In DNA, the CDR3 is TGTGCCAGCTCACCGCAACAGTCGGCTTGGTTCTTC. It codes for CASSPQQSAWFF.

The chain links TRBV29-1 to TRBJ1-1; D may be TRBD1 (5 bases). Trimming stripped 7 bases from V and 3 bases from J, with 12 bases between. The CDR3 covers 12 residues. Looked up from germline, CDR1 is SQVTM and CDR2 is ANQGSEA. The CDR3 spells CSGGRGDTEAFF. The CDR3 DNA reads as TGCAGCGGTGGACGAGGGGACACTGAAGCTTTCTTT.

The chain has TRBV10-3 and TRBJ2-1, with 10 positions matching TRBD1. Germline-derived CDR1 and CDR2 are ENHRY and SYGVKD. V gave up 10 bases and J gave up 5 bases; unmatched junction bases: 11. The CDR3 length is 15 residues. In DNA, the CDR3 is TGTGCCACGGGCGCTACGGACAGGGGGAACAATGAGCAGTTCTTC. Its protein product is CATGATDRGNNEQFF.

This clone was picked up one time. In DNA form, the CDR3 reads TGTGCCTGGAGCTCGACGGGGAATAGGAACCGAATCTACGAGCAGTACTTC. This encodes CAWSSTGNRNRIYEQYF. The V gene is TRBV30, the J gene TRBJ2-7, with D perhaps TRBD2 (5 bases). The CDR3 totals 17 residues. The V gene's germline CDR1 is GTSNPN and CDR2 SVGIG (reference sequence). V was pared by 3 bases and J by 3 bases, with 24 bases between.

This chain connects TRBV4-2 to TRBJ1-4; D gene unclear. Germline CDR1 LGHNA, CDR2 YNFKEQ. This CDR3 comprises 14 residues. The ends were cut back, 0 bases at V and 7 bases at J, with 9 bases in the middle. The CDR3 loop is CASSQDLRGEKLFF. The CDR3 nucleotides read TGTGCCAGCAGCCAAGATCTTCGTGGTGAAAAACTGTTTTTT.

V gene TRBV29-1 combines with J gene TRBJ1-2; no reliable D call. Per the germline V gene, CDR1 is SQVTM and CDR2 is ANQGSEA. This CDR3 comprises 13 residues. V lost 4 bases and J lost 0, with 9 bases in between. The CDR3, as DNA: TGCAGCGTTGGGGAACCTTCTAACTATGGCTACACCTTC. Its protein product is CSVGEPSNYGYTF.

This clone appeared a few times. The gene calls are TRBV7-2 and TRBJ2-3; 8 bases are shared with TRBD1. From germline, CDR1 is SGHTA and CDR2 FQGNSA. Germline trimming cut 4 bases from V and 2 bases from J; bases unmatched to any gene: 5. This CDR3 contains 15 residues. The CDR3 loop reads CASSYRQGFTDTQYF. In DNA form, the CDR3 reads TGTGCCAGCAGCTACCGACAGGGGTTCACAGATACGCAGTATTTT. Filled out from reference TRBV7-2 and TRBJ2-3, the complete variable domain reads GAGVSQSPSNKVTEKGKDVELRCDPISGHTALYWYRQSLGQGLEFLIYFQGNSAPDKSGLPSDRFSAERTGGSVSTLTIQRTQQEDSAVYLCASSYRQGFTDTQYFGPGTRLTVL.